A single sample gave rise to the 28 T cell receptor beta chains below, sequenced in a study of cytomegalovirus exposure and HLA in healthy donors. Primers: 60 Vbeta forward and 13 Jbeta reverse. The repertoire was sequenced with immunoSEQ multiplex PCR; TCRdb's copy has only in-frame clones and lacks some. The data contain some 130,000 clones, 77% of them singletons. The sequenced sample was PBMCs. The receptors come from a male donor in good health and CMV-seropositive.

This chain joins TRBV18 and TRBJ1-5, with D tentatively TRBD1 (5 bases). This CDR3 is 13 amino acids long. Germline V gene sequence: CDR1 KGHSH, CDR2 LQKENI. Trimming pared 6 bases from V and 12 bases from J, leaving 18 bases between. CDR3 region: CASSPTPGDSQHF. The CDR3 nucleotides read TGTGCCAGCTCTCCCACGCCCGGTGACAGCCAGCATTTT.

The chain uses TRBV2 and TRBJ2-6; possible D gene TRBD1, 5 bases. The germline V and J ends were trimmed by 6 bases and 12 bases, with 15 bases remaining between them. Germline V gene data show CDR1 as SNHLY and CDR2 as FYNNEI. The CDR3 consists of 13 residues. CDR3 nucleotide sequence: TGTGCCAGCAGAGTTGGGGCCGCCGCCGTCCTGACTTTC. It codes for CASRVGAAAVLTF. Together with reference TRBV2 and TRBJ2-6, the CDR3 gives the full variable domain: EPEVTQTPSHQVTQMGQEVILRCVPISNHLYFYWYRQILGQKVEFLVSFYNNEISEKSEIFDDQFSVERPDGSNFTLKIRSTKLEDSAMYFCASRVGAAAVLTFGAGSRLTVL.

The chain combines TRBV5-1 with TRBJ2-3; TRBD2 aligns across 9 bases. V lost 4 bases to trimming and J lost 2 bases; unmatched junction nucleotides: 2. Germline CDR1 and CDR2: SGHRS and YFSETQ. The CDR3 has 14 residues. The CDR3, as DNA: TGCGCCAGCAGCCAGGGACTAGCCACAGATACGCAGTATTTT. It encodes CASSQGLATDTQYF.

The V and J genes are TRBV5-6 and TRBJ1-1; D perhaps matches TRBD1 (5 bases). This CDR3 region has 16 residues. V was cut by 1 base and J by 0 bases, with 13 bases left in between. From germline, CDR1 is SGHDT and CDR2 YYEEEE. The CDR3 nucleotides read TGTGCCAGCAGCTTGAGTCGTCGACAGATGAACACTGAAGCTTTCTTT. Translating it yields CASSLSRRQMNTEAFF. Using reference TRBV5-6 and TRBJ1-1 for the parts outside the CDR3, the full variable domain is DAGVTQSPTHLIKTRGQQVTLRCSPKSGHDTVSWYQQALGQGPQFIFQYYEEEERQRGNFPDRFSGHQFPNYSSELNVNALLLGDSALYLCASSLSRRQMNTEAFFGQGTRLTVV.

The chain uses TRBV11-2 and TRBJ1-5, with a weak D call TRBD1 (5 bases). This CDR3 has 15 amino acids. Germline-derived CDR1 and CDR2 are SGHAT and FQNNGV. V was cut by 2 bases and J by 7 bases, with 15 bases left in between. CDR3: CASSLSGGISQPQHF. CDR3 DNA sequence: TGTGCCAGCAGCTTATCTGGGGGGATTAGCCAGCCCCAGCATTTT. The variable domain in full, with the rest retrieved from reference TRBV11-2 and TRBJ1-5, is EAGVAQSPRYKIIEKRQSVAFWCNPISGHATLYWYQQILGQGPKLLIQFQNNGVVDDSQLPKDRFSAERLKGVDSTLKIQPAKLEDSAVYLCASSLSGGISQPQHFGDGTRLSIL.

The rearrangement links TRBV5-4 to TRBJ2-5, with TRBD1 matching over 7 bases. Near its end, the DNA agrees better with TRBJ2-7, so the J call may be wrong. Germline-derived CDR1 and CDR2 are SGHNT and YYREEE (reference sequence). The CDR3 loop spans 14 amino acids. Here the CDR3 DNA reads TGTGCCAGCAGCTTGGACAGGGGAGCAGACGAGCAGTACTTC. The encoded protein is CASSLDRGADEQYF.

The chain recombines TRBV28 with TRBJ1-2; 9 nucleotides align to TRBD1. The CDR3 has 15 amino acids. CDR1 and CDR2 (germline): MDHEN, SYDVKM. J gave up 7 bases and V 3 bases, and 9 bases lay outside the gene matches. The DNA of the CDR3 is TGTGCCAGCAGTTTTTTGGGACAGGGTTTAAGTGGCTACACCTTC. Protein product: CASSFLGQGLSGYTF.

Here the CDR3 reads CASSQEGTTSDTQYF. In DNA form, the CDR3 reads TGTGCCAGCAGCCAAGAAGGGACTACCTCAGATACGCAGTATTTT. This sequence joins TRBV4-2 and TRBJ2-3, with 7 bases that match TRBD2. The CDR3 length is 15 residues. The V gene's germline CDR1 is LGHNA and CDR2 YNFKEQ. Unmatched junction bases numbered 4, after V lost 0 bases and J lost 4 bases.

The rearrangement uses TRBV29-1 and TRBJ2-5, with D tentatively TRBD1 (5 bases). Trimming shortened V by 4 bases and J by 4 bases, and 7 bases separated the two germline ends. The germline V gene has CDR1 SQVTM and CDR2 ANQGSEA. The CDR3 consists of 11 residues. The CDR3 nucleotides are TGCAGCGTTGGCAGGGTAGAGACCCAGTACTTC. Amino acids: CSVGRVETQYF.

V is TRBV15 and J is TRBJ2-5, with 10 bases aligning to TRBD2. This CDR3 has 16 amino acids. CDR1 LNHNV and CDR2 YYDKDF come from the germline V gene (reference sequence). Unmatched junction bases numbered 4, after V lost 1 base and J lost 2 bases. DNA of the CDR3: TGTGCCACCAGCAGAGGGGCTAGCGGGGGACAAGAGACCCAGTACTTC. Translation gives CATSRGASGGQETQYF.

With regard to this clone: At one boundary the junction diverges from the germline segment, which might be a read error. V usage is TRBV4-2 and J usage is TRBJ2-6; D uncertain. The CDR3 spans 15 residues. Germline V gene lookup returns CDR1 LGHNA and CDR2 YNFKEQ. CDR3 coding DNA: TGTGCCAGCAGCCAAAGAAGCTCTAGGGCCAACGTCCTGACTTTC. This encodes CASSQRSSRANVLTF.

The CDR3 nucleotides are TGTGCCAGCAGCCGCCGGGACAGGACCTGCTACACCTTC. The encoded protein is CASSRRDRTCYTF. The chain uses TRBV6-5 and TRBJ1-2; 8 nucleotides match TRBD1. Trimming at V came to 6 bases and at J to 9 bases, leaving 9 bases not matched to a gene. The CDR3 runs to 13 residues. CDR1 and CDR2 (germline): MNHEY, SVGAGI.

This chain connects TRBV28 to TRBJ1-1; perhaps TRBD1 as D (6 bases). Germline V gene data show CDR1 as MDHEN and CDR2 as SYDVKM. This CDR3 spans 13 amino acids. Trimming removed 3 bases at V and 4 bases at J, with 9 bases between. The CDR3 loop is CASSFGQITEAFF. In nucleotides, the CDR3 is TGTGCCAGCAGTTTCGGACAGATCACTGAAGCTTTCTTT.

This sequence joins TRBV5-1 and TRBJ1-1, with a weak D call TRBD1 (5 bases). Germline CDR1 SGHRS, CDR2 YFSETQ. V was trimmed by 0 bases and J by 9 bases, leaving 12 bases between them. The CDR3 covers 13 residues. CDR3 DNA sequence: TGCGCCAGCAGCTTGGCCCCCGGGGGTAAAGCTTTCTTT. Encoded protein: CASSLAPGGKAFF. Full variable domain (remainder filled in from reference TRBV5-1 and TRBJ1-1): KAGVTQTPRYLIKTRGQQVTLSCSPISGHRSVSWYQQTPGQGLQFLFEYFSETQRNKGNFPGRFSGRQFSNSRSEMNVSTLELGDSALYLCASSLAPGGKAFFGQGTRLTVV.

The chain carries TRBV7-9 and TRBJ1-4, with 8 positions matching TRBD1. The germline V gene has CDR1 SEHNR and CDR2 FQNEAQ (reference sequence). After removal of 3 bases from V and 4 bases from J, the junction contained 10 bases not matched to a gene. The CDR3 extends over 17 amino acids. This CDR3 reads CASSFVDRGWDNEKLFF. CDR3 DNA: TGTGCCAGCAGCTTTGTCGACAGGGGTTGGGATAATGAAAAACTGTTTTTT.

V gene TRBV19 combines with J gene TRBJ2-3, with TRBD1 matching over 7 bases. CDR1 is LNHDA and CDR2 is SQIVND in the germline V gene (reference sequence). The ends lost 5 bases at V and 1 base at J; junction bases unmatched: 3. The CDR3 length is 14 residues. The CDR3 is CASSSGGGTDTQYF. The CDR3 nucleotides are TGTGCCAGTAGTTCAGGGGGAGGCACAGATACGCAGTATTTT.

The gene calls are TRBV5-1 and TRBJ2-2; TRBD2 matches 11 bases. This CDR3 region has 17 residues. V dropped 4 bases and J dropped 3; count of bases not matched to a gene: 8. CDR1 is SGHRS and CDR2 is YFSETQ in the germline V gene. CDR3 in amino acids: CASSPGTSGIHTGELFF. In DNA form, the CDR3 reads TGCGCCAGCAGCCCCGGGACTAGCGGAATTCACACCGGGGAGCTGTTTTTT. Full variable domain (outside the CDR3, taken from reference TRBV5-1 and TRBJ2-2): KAGVTQTPRYLIKTRGQQVTLSCSPISGHRSVSWYQQTPGQGLQFLFEYFSETQRNKGNFPGRFSGRQFSNSRSEMNVSTLELGDSALYLCASSPGTSGIHTGELFFGEGSRLTVL.

Turning to this clone: Different DNA sequences within this sample yield the same CDR3. This chain uses TRBV27 with TRBJ2-1; TRBD2 matches 10 bases. The CDR3 length is 14 residues. J gave up 6 bases and V 3 bases, and 2 bases lay outside the gene matches. The germline gives CDR1 MNHEY, CDR2 SMNVEV (reference sequence). The DNA for the CDR3 is TGTGCCAGCAGTTTGCTAGCGGGAGTCAATGAGCAGTTCTTC. Translation gives CASSLLAGVNEQFF.

V is TRBV27 and J is TRBJ1-3; D possibly corresponds to TRBD1 (6 bases). The CDR3 length is 15 residues. Germline CDR1 is MNHEY and CDR2 is SMNVEV (reference sequence). The V gene lost 2 bases and the J gene lost 3 bases, with 11 bases spanning the gap. CDR3 protein: CASSLRGGLGNTIYF. In DNA, the CDR3 is TGTGCCAGCAGTTTAAGGGGGGGCCTTGGAAACACCATATATTTT.

V is TRBV5-6 and J is TRBJ2-1, with a weak D call TRBD1 (5 bases). This CDR3 comprises 14 residues. The V and J ends lost 0 bases and 6 bases respectively, with 10 bases between them. CDR1 is SGHDT, CDR2 YYEEEE, per germline. DNA of the CDR3: TGTGCCAGCAGCTTGGGACAGCCCCTCAATGAGCAGTTCTTC. Translated, it gives CASSLGQPLNEQFF.

The CDR3 spells CATSRTREDIQYF. CDR3 sequence (DNA): TGTGCCACCAGCAGGACTAGAGAGGACATTCAGTACTTC. The chain is built from TRBV15 and TRBJ2-4; D may be TRBD2 (6 bases). The CDR3 spans 13 residues. Germline CDR1 is LNHNV and CDR2 is YYDKDF (reference sequence). The ends were cut back, 3 bases at V and 8 bases at J, with 11 bases in the middle.

This sequence joins TRBV5-5 and TRBJ2-7, with 10 bases that match TRBD1. V lost 4 bases, J lost 2 bases, and 6 bases stayed unmatched. The CDR3 covers 15 residues. CDR1 SGHKS and CDR2 YYEKEE come from the germline V gene (reference sequence). The CDR3 region has the DNA TGTGCCAGCAGCCTTCGGACAGGGGGACCCTACGAGCAGTACTTC. This encodes CASSLRTGGPYEQYF.

This sequence joins TRBV5-1 and TRBJ2-7, with 7 nucleotides matching TRBD1. Per germline, CDR1 SGHRS and CDR2 YFSETQ. V was pared by 4 bases and J by 0 bases, with 4 bases of the junction left unmatched. The CDR3 runs to 14 residues. CDR3 DNA: TGCGCCAGCAGCATCCGGACAGGCTCCTACGAGCAGTACTTC. This gives the protein CASSIRTGSYEQYF.

The genes are TRBV28 and TRBJ2-1; 9 bases are shared with TRBD2. The germline gives CDR1 MDHEN, CDR2 SYDVKM. The CDR3 is 14 amino acids. Unmatched junction bases numbered 12, after V lost 11 bases and J lost 7 bases. This chain's CDR3 is CAGKSSGESNEQFF. CDR3 in DNA: TGTGCCGGCAAGTCTAGCGGGGAGTCAAATGAGCAGTTCTTC. The full variable domain, with the rest looked up from reference TRBV28 and TRBJ2-1, is DVKVTQSSRYLVKRTGEKVFLECVQDMDHENMFWYRQDPGLGLRLIYFSYDVKMKEKGDIPEGYSVSREKKERFSLILESASTNQTSMYLCAGKSSGESNEQFFGPGTRLTVL.

The sample holds a few counts of this clone. The CDR3 DNA sequence: TGTGCCAGCAGCCAGCGAGGTCCTTCCTACAATGAGCAGTTCTTC. This sequence encodes CASSQRGPSYNEQFF. This rearrangement joins TRBV7-9 to TRBJ2-1, with no clear D. Per the germline V gene, CDR1 is SEHNR and CDR2 is FQNEAQ (reference sequence). This CDR3 is 15 amino acids long. Trimming took off 5 bases at V and 1 base at J, with 12 bases between the two ends.

This chain uses TRBV15 with TRBJ1-1, with D perhaps TRBD1 (5 bases). The CDR3 is 16 residues long. Germline CDR1 reads LNHNV; CDR2 reads YYDKDF (reference sequence). Trimming removed 5 bases at V and 3 bases at J, with 19 bases between. The CDR3 DNA reads TGTGCCACCAGCCCCGACCGGGGAGGGGTAGACACTGAAGCTTTCTTT. Translation gives CATSPDRGGVDTEAFF.

V and J are TRBV7-9 and TRBJ2-7; possibly TRBD2 for D (5 bases). This CDR3 is built from 16 residues. The V gene's germline CDR1 is SEHNR and CDR2 FQNEAQ (reference sequence). V shed 5 bases and J shed 2 bases, with 19 bases lying between them. This chain's CDR3 is CASSPTGLNPPYEQYF. CDR3 in DNA: TGTGCCAGCAGCCCCACCGGACTTAACCCGCCCTACGAGCAGTACTTC.

The CDR3 loop reads CSVDGQGGYNEQFF. The CDR3 DNA is TGCAGCGTGGACGGACAGGGAGGCTACAATGAGCAGTTCTTC. The rearrangement links TRBV29-1 to TRBJ2-1; 8 bases agree with TRBD1. The length of the CDR3 is 14 residues. V lost 6 bases, J lost 3 bases, and 7 bases stayed unmatched. The germline V gene encodes CDR1 SQVTM and CDR2 ANQGSEA.